Sequencing of this T cell receptor beta chain was carried out in a study of OX40 agonist ivuxolimab in advanced cancers. Only in-frame clones appear in the TCRdb table, and some are missing; sequencing was by immunoSEQ multiplex PCR. There are 55,000 to 75,000 clones in the sample; around four fifths occur only once, and 5.9% lies in the top ten. This CDR3 has 13 residues. The V and J ends lost 5 bases and 15 bases respectively, with 20 bases between them. In germline, CDR1 is LNHNV, CDR2 YYDKDF (reference sequence). This chain joins TRBV15 and TRBJ2-1, with a tentative D call TRBD2 (5 bases). The origin of this receptor is an adult with an advanced solid tumor such as melanoma, head and neck, liver or kidney cancer. This specimen consisted of CD4+ or CD8+ T cells sorted from blood, obtained in a trial of the OX40 agonist ivuxolimab. The CDR3, as DNA: TGTGCCACCAGCTTGGATAGCGCATCCCCTCGGTTCTTC. Its translation is CATSLDSASPRFF.